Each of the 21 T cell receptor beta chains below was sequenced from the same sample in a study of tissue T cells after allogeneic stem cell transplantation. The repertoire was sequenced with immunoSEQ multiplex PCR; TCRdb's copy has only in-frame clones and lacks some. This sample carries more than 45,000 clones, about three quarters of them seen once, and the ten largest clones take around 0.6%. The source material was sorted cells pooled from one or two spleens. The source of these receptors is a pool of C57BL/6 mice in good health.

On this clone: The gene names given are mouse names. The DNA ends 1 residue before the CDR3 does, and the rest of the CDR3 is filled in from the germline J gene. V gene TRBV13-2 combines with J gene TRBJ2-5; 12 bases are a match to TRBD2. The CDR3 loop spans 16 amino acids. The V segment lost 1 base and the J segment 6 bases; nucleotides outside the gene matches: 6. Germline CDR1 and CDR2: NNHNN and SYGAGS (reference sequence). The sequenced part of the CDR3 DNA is TGTGCCAGCGGTGATCTGCGACTGGGGGGGCCGGACACCCAGTAC. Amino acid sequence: CASGDLRLGGPDTQY. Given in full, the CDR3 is CASGDLRLGGPDTQYF.

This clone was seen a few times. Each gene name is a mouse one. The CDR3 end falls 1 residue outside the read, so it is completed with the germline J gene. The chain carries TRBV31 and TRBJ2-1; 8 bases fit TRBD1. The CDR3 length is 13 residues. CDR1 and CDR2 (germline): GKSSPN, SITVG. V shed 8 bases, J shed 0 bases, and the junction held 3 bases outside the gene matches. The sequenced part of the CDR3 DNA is TGTGCCCGCGGACAGGGTAACTATGCTGAGCAGTTC. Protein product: CARGQGNYAEQF. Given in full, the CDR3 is CARGQGNYAEQFF. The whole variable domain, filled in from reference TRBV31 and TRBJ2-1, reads AQTIHQWPVAEIKAVGSPLSLGCTIKGKSSPNLYWYWQATGGTLQQLFYSITVGQVESVVQLNLSASRPKDDQFILSTEKLLLSHSGFYLCARGQGNYAEQFFGPGTRLTVL.

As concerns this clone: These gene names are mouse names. The CDR3 protein is CASSDYRGTPLYF. The CDR3 DNA, read in part, is TGTGCCAGCAGTGATTACAGGGGGACGCCCCTCTAC. V usage is TRBV13-1 and J usage is TRBJ1-6; 8 nucleotides match TRBD1. The observed sequence ends 1 residue before the CDR3 terminus, with the missing tail filled in from the germline J gene. TRBJ1-6 is marked as an open reading frame, function uncertain. Trimming removed 1 base from V and 11 bases from J; junction bases left unmatched: 2. Germline values: CDR1 NSHNY, CDR2 SYGAGN. This CDR3 has 13 amino acids.

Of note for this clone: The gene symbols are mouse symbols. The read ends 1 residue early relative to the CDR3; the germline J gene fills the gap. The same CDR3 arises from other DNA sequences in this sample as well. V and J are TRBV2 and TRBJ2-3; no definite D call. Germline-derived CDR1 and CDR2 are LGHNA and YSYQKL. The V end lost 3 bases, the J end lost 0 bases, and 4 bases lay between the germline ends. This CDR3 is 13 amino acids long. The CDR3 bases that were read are TGTGCCAGCAGCCAGAGTAGTGCAGAAACGCTGTAT. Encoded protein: CASSQSSAETLY. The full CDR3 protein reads CASSQSSAETLYF.

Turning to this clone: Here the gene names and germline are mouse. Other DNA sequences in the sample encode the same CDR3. CDR3 bases read: TGCACCTGCAGTGCACTTGGGGTCCAAGACACCCAGTAC. Encoded protein: CTCSALGVQDTQY. The complete CDR3 sequence is CTCSALGVQDTQYF. The rearrangement links TRBV1 to TRBJ2-5; perhaps TRBD2 as D (5 bases). Sequencing ends 1 residue short of the CDR3 end; the germline J gene provides the rest. V lost 2 bases and J 2 bases, leaving 8 bases between the germline ends. The CDR3 is 14 residues long. Germline loops: CDR1 NSQYPW, CDR2 LRSPGD (reference sequence).

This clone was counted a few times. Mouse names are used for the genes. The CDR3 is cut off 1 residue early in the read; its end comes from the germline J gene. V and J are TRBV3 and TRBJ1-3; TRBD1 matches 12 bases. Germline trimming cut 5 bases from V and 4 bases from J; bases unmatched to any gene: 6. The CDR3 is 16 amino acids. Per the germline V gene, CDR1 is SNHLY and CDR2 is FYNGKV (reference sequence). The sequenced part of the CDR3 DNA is TGTGCCAGCAGCCTCCGGGACAGGGGGCTCGGAAATACGCTCTAT. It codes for CASSLRDRGLGNTLY. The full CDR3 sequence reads CASSLRDRGLGNTLYF.

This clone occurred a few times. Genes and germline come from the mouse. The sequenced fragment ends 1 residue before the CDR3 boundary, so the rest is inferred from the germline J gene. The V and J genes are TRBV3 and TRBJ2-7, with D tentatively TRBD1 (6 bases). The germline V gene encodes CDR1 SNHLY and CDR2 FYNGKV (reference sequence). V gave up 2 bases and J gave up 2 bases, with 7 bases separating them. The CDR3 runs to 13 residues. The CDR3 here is CASSLRDTYEQYF. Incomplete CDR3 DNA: TGTGCCAGCAGCTTACGGGACACCTATGAACAGTAC.

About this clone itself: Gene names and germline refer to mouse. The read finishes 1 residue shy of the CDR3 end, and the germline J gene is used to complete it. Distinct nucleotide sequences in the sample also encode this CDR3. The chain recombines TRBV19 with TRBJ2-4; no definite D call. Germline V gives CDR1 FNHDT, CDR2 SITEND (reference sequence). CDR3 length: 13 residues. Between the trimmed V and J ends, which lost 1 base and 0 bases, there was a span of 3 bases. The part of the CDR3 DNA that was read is TGTGCCAGCAGTATAAATAGTCAAAACACCTTGTAC. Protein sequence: CASSINSQNTLY. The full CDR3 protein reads CASSINSQNTLYF.

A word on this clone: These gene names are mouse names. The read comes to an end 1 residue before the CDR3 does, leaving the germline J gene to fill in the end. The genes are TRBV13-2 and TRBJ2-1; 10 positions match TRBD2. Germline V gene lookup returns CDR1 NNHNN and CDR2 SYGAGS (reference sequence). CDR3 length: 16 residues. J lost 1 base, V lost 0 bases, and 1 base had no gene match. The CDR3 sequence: CASGDVGLGNYAEQFF. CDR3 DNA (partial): TGTGCCAGCGGTGATGTGGGACTGGGGAACTATGCTGAGCAGTTC.

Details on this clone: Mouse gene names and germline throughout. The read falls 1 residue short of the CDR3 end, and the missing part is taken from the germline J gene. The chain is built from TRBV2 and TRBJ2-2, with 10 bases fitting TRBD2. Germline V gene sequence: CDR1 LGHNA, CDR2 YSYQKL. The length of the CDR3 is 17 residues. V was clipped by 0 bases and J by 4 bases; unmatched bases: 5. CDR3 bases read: TGTGCCAGCAGCCAAGATAGCTGGGGGGGCGTCACCGGGCAGCTCTAC. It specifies CASSQDSWGGVTGQLY. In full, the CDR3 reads CASSQDSWGGVTGQLYF.

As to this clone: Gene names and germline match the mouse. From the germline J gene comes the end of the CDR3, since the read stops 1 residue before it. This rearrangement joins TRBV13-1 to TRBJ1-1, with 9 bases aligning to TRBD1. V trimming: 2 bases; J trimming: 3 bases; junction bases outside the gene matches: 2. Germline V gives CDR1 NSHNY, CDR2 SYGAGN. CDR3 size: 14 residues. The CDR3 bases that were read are TGTGCCAGCAGTGAACAGGGGGCGGACACAGAAGTCTTC. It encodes CASSEQGADTEVF. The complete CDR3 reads CASSEQGADTEVFF.

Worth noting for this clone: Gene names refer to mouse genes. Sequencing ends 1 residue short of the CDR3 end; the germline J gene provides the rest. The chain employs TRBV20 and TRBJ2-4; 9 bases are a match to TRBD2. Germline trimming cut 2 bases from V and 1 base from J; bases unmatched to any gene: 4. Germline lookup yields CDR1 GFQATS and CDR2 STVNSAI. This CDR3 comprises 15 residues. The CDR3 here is CGARTRTGGQNTLYF. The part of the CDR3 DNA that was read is TGTGGTGCTAGGACCCGGACTGGGGGTCAAAACACCTTGTAC.

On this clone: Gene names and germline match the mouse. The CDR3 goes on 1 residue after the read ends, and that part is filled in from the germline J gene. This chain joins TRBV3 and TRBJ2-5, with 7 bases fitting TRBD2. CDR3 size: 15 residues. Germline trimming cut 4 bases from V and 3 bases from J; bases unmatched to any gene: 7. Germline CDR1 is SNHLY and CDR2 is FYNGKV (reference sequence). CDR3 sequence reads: CASSSWPGGQDTQYF. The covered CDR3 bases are TGTGCCAGCAGCTCCTGGCCTGGGGGTCAAGACACCCAGTAC.

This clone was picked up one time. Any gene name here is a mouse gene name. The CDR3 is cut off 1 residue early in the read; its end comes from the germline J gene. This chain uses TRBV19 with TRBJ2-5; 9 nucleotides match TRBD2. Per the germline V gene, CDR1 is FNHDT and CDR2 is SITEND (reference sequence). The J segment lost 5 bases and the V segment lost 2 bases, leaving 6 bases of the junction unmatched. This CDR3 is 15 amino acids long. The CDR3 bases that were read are TGTGCCAGCAGTATGGTGGGGGGGCGCGGAGACACCCAGTAC. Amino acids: CASSMVGGRGDTQY. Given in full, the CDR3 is CASSMVGGRGDTQYF. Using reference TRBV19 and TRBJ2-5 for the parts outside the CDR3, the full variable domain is GGIITQTPKFLIGQEGQKLTLKCQQNFNHDTMYWYRQDSGKGLRLIYYSITENDLQKGDLSEGYDASREKKSSFSLTVTSAQKNEMAVFLCASSMVGGRGDTQYFGPGTRLLVL.

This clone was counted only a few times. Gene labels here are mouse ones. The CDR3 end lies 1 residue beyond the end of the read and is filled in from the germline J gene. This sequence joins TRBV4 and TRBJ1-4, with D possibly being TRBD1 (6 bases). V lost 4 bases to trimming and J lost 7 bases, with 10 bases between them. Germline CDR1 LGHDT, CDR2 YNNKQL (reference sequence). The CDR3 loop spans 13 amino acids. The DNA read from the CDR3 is TGTGCCAGCAGCTTACAGGGCGGCGAAAGATTATTT. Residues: CASSLQGGERLF. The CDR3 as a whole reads CASSLQGGERLFF. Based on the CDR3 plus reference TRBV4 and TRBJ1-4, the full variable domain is ETAVFQTPNYHVTQVGNEVSFNCKQTLGHDTMYWYKQDSKKLLKIMFSYNNKQLIVNETVPRRFSPQSSDKAHLNLRIKSVEPEDSAVYLCASSLQGGERLFFGHGTKLSVL.

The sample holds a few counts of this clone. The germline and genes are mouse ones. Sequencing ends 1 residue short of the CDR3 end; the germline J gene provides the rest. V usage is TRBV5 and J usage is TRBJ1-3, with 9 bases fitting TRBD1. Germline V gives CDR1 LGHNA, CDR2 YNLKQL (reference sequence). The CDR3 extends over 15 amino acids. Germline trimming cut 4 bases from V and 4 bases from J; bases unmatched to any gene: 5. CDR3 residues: CASSLRTGVGNTLYF. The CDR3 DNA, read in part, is TGTGCCAGCAGCCTCAGGACAGGGGTGGGAAATACGCTCTAT.

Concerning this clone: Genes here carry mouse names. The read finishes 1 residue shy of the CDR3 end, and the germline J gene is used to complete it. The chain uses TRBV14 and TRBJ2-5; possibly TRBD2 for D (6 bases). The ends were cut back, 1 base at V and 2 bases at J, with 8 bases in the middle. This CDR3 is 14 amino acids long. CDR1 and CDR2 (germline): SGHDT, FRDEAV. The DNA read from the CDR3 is TGTGCCAGCAGTTTCGCGGGGGGCCAAGACACCCAGTAC. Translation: CASSFAGGQDTQY. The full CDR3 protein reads CASSFAGGQDTQYF.

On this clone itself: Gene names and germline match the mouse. Partial CDR3 DNA: TGTGCCAGCAGCCAAGATAGCTGGGGGGCTTATGAACAGTAC. This sequence encodes CASSQDSWGAYEQY. The CDR3 reads in full as CASSQDSWGAYEQYF. This sequence joins TRBV5 and TRBJ2-7; 8 bases map to TRBD2. From the germline J gene comes the end of the CDR3, since the read stops 1 residue before it. CDR1 LGHNA and CDR2 YNLKQL come from the germline V gene (reference sequence). The V and J ends lost 0 bases and 4 bases, in that order; junction bases with no gene match: 5. The CDR3 extends over 15 amino acids.

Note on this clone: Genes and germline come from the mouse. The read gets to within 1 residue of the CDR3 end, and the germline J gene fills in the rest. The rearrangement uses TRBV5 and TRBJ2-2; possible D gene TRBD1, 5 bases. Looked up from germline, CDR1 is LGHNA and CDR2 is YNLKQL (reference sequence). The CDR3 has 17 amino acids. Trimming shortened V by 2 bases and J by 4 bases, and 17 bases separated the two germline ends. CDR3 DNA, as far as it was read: TGTGCCAGCAGCCAAAACCCCCTCAGGGAGGGCACCGGGCAGCTCTAC. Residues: CASSQNPLREGTGQLY. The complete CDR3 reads CASSQNPLREGTGQLYF.

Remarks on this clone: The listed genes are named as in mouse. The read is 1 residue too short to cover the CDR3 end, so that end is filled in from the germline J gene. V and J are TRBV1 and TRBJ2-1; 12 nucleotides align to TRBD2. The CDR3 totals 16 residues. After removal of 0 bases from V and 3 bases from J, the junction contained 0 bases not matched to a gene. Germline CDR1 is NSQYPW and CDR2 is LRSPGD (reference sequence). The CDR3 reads CTCSAEGLGGYAEQFF. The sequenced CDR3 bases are TGCACCTGCAGTGCAGAGGGACTGGGGGGCTATGCTGAGCAGTTC. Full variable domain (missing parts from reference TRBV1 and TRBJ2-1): VTLLEQNPRWRLVPRGQAVNLRCILKNSQYPWMSWYQQDLQKQLQWLFTLRSPGDKEVKSLPGADYLATRVTDTELRLQVANMSQGRTLYCTCSAEGLGGYAEQFFGPGTRLTVL.

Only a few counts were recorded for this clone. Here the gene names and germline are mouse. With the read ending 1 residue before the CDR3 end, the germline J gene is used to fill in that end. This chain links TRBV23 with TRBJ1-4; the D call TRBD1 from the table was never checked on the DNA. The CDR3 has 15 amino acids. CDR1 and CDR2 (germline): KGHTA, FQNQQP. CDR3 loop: CSSSQSSGQNERLFF. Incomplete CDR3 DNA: TGCTCCAGCAGTCAATCGTCAGGACAAAACGAAAGATTATTT.